Shown below are 7 T cell receptor beta chains from a single sample sequenced in a study of blood T cell repertoires in COVID-19 (TCRdb year 2020). Library preparation used the immunoSEQ multiplex PCR assay. Drawn from immuneACCESS, this table holds only the in-frame rearrangements with V and J called that TCRdb kept. Clones are partly lost; checked studies trace under half to an unresolved V gene and leave the rest unexplained. The sample has about 250,000 clones on record, just over 85% of them singletons. 1.5% to 2% of the sample is taken by the ten largest. The specimen was PBMCs or T cells enriched from blood (not recorded which). The receptors were gathered from a man in his forties or fifties who had recovered from COVID-19.

This chain connects TRBV7-8 to TRBJ1-6; no clear D gene. CDR3 length: 12 residues. The V gene's germline CDR1 is SGHVS and CDR2 FQNEAQ. Trimming left V 3 bases short and J 9 bases short, with 6 bases between. CDR3 amino acids: CASSFLASPLHF. CDR3 bases: TGTGCCAGCAGCTTTCTGGCTTCACCCCTCCACTTT.

The genes are TRBV5-1 and TRBJ2-5; TRBD1 agrees at 8 bases. Trimming cost V 4 bases and J 5 bases; bases outside gene matches: 10. The CDR3 extends over 15 amino acids. Germline CDR1 SGHRS, CDR2 YFSETQ. DNA for the CDR3: TGCGCCAGCAGCCACATACAGGGGGTAGATGAGACCCAGTACTTC. This encodes CASSHIQGVDETQYF. Drawing the rest from reference TRBV5-1 and TRBJ2-5, the complete variable domain is KAGVTQTPRYLIKTRGQQVTLSCSPISGHRSVSWYQQTPGQGLQFLFEYFSETQRNKGNFPGRFSGRQFSNSRSEMNVSTLELGDSALYLCASSHIQGVDETQYFGPGTRLLVL.

CDR3 in amino acids: CASSADAGDTEAFF. The DNA for the CDR3 is TGTGCCAGCTCCGCAGACGCGGGGGACACTGAAGCTTTCTTT. The chain carries TRBV18 and TRBJ1-1; a possible D gene is TRBD1 (5 bases). V lost 6 bases to trimming and J lost 3 bases, with 14 bases between them. The CDR3 is 14 residues long. Per the germline V gene, CDR1 is KGHSH and CDR2 is LQKENI. The complete variable domain, with remaining parts taken from reference TRBV18 and TRBJ1-1, reads NAGVMQNPRHLVRRRGQEARLRCSPMKGHSHVYWYRQLPEEGLKFMVYLQKENIIDESGMPKERFSAEFPKEGPSILRIQQVVRGDSAAYFCASSADAGDTEAFFGQGTRLTVV.

The chain carries TRBV4-3 and TRBJ2-7, with D perhaps matching TRBD2 (6 bases). The CDR3 length is 15 residues. Per germline, CDR1 LGHNA and CDR2 YSLEER. The V and J ends lost 4 bases and 2 bases respectively, with 15 bases between them. CDR3 region: CASSLGAGTTYEQYF. CDR3 bases: TGCGCCAGCAGCCTCGGGGCGGGGACCACCTACGAGCAGTACTTC.

This chain links TRBV19 with TRBJ1-2; D might be TRBD1 (6 bases). Germline V CDR1 and CDR2: LNHDA, SQIVND (reference sequence). The CDR3 is made up of 15 amino acids. Trimming shortened V by 1 base and J by 2 bases, and 11 bases separated the two germline ends. DNA for the CDR3: TGTGCCAGTAGTATAGCTACAGGGCACAACTATGGCTACACCTTC. This sequence encodes CASSIATGHNYGYTF.

V gene TRBV5-5 combines with J gene TRBJ2-7; 7 nucleotides agree with TRBD1. Germline values: CDR1 SGHKS, CDR2 YYEKEE (reference sequence). The ends lost 0 bases at V and 0 bases at J; junction bases unmatched: 3. This CDR3 is 15 amino acids long. The CDR3 region is CASSLAGTVSYEQYF. CDR3 bases: TGTGCCAGCAGCTTGGCAGGGACAGTCTCCTACGAGCAGTACTTC.

The rearrangement joins TRBV15 to TRBJ1-5, with a possible D match to TRBD1 (6 bases). The CDR3 totals 16 residues. Trimming pared 0 bases from V and 8 bases from J, leaving 17 bases between. Germline CDR1 LNHNV, CDR2 YYDKDF (reference sequence). DNA for the CDR3: TGTGCCACCAGCAGAGACCGAGGACAGCCTTTGGAGCCCCAGCATTTT. This sequence encodes CATSRDRGQPLEPQHF.